The 11 T cell receptor beta chains presented below share a single source sample, sequenced in a study of T cells after posttransplantation cyclophosphamide. A marrow graft followed busulfan-fludarabine conditioning, with cyclophosphamide on days +3 and +4. TCRdb's copy holds only in-frame clones and misses some; the assay was immunoSEQ multiplex PCR. The sample lists over 3,500 clones, approximately 80% seen once, with roughly two fifths in the top ten. The specimen was PBMCs, collected less than 30 days after a stem cell transplant with posttransplant cyclophosphamide. Every receptor here comes from a male patient aged 45-60 years who received an allogeneic stem cell transplant from an unrelated donor, was CMV-positive, and had acute GVHD only. Some T cells could come from the graft donor.

The chain is built from TRBV10-3 and TRBJ2-5; 12 bases line up with TRBD2. V shed 0 bases, J shed 5 bases, and the junction held 1 base outside the gene matches. The CDR3 is 15 amino acids. CDR1 and CDR2 (germline): ENHRY, SYGVKD. CDR3 amino acids: CAISESGTSGETQYF. Here the CDR3 DNA reads TGTGCCATCAGTGAGTCGGGGACTAGCGGGGAGACCCAGTACTTC.

CDR3 region: CASSVSGLITYNEQFF. The CDR3 DNA is TGTGCCAGCAGCGTTAGCGGGTTAATAACCTACAATGAGCAGTTCTTC. This chain uses TRBV11-2 with TRBJ2-1; 7 bases align to TRBD2. The V gene's germline CDR1 is SGHAT and CDR2 FQNNGV. The CDR3 consists of 16 residues. V lost 5 bases, J lost 2 bases, and 9 bases stayed unmatched.

The chain links TRBV6-6 to TRBJ1-2; 9 bases match TRBD1. Germline trimming cut 5 bases from V and 14 bases from J; bases unmatched to any gene: 9. Germline CDR1 is MNHNY and CDR2 is SVGAGI (reference sequence). CDR3 length: 12 residues. CDR3 DNA sequence: TGTGCCAGCAGTACGGGACAGGGTTGGAATACCTTC. Translation gives CASSTGQGWNTF.

The chain links TRBV9 to TRBJ1-1; D is perhaps TRBD1 (5 bases). The CDR3 consists of 13 residues. Trimming removed 4 bases at V and 5 bases at J, with 12 bases between. Germline V gene sequence: CDR1 SGDLS, CDR2 YYNGEE. This CDR3 is CASSPRGGTEAFF. The DNA for the CDR3 is TGTGCCAGCAGCCCCCGCGGGGGGACTGAAGCTTTCTTT.

V is TRBV5-1 and J is TRBJ1-6, with D tentatively TRBD1 (5 bases). Trimming stripped 0 bases from V and 6 bases from J, with 13 bases between. The CDR3 runs 16 residues. The germline CDR1 and CDR2 sequences are SGHRS and YFSETQ. The CDR3: CASSLGRLGGNSPLHF. The CDR3 DNA reads as TGCGCCAGCAGCTTGGGTAGGCTCGGGGGTAATTCACCCCTCCACTTT.

The V and J genes are TRBV30 and TRBJ2-1, with 8 positions matching TRBD1. The V and J ends lost 7 bases and 2 bases, in that order; junction bases with no gene match: 7. Germline CDR1 reads GTSNPN; CDR2 reads SVGIG (reference sequence). This CDR3 comprises 14 residues. For the CDR3, the DNA is TGTGCCTACTCAACGGACAGGGCCTACAATGAGCAGTTCTTC. It specifies CAYSTDRAYNEQFF.

This clone occurred a few times. One junction end does not reproduce the germline sequence, and a read error may be involved. The V gene is TRBV7-9, the J gene TRBJ2-7, with 10 bases that match TRBD1. The CDR3 extends over 16 amino acids. Per germline, CDR1 SEHNR and CDR2 FQNEAQ (reference sequence). The CDR3 DNA reads TGCGCCAGCAGCCGATACCGGGACAGGGGTTTCGACGAGCAGTACTTC. Its protein is CASSRYRDRGFDEQYF.

To note about this clone: With only one base between it and a far larger clone, this is likely a read error. This CDR3 is missing its conserved last phenylalanine or tryptophan, likely due to a read error. V is TRBV9 and J is TRBJ1-4; no clear D gene. V lost 4 bases and J lost 7, with 20 bases in between. The CDR3 is 16 amino acids. Germline V gene sequence: CDR1 SGDLS, CDR2 YYNGEE. The CDR3 is CASSPPPSGRGEKLFS. As DNA, the CDR3 is TGTGCCAGCAGCCCCCCCCCGAGTGGCCGCGGTGAAAAACTGTTTTCT.

The chain couples TRBV4-1 to TRBJ1-1; 8 nucleotides align to TRBD1. Germline V lookup: CDR1 MGHRA, CDR2 YSYEKL. The ends lost 4 bases at V and 1 base at J; junction bases unmatched: 5. The CDR3 is 15 amino acids. For the CDR3, the DNA is TGCGCCAGCAGCCTGAACAGGGGGGAGAACACTGAAGCTTTCTTT. Protein sequence: CASSLNRGENTEAFF.

Here the CDR3 reads CASNFWGQGSTGELFF. DNA of the CDR3: TGTGCCAGCAACTTTTGGGGACAGGGTTCCACCGGGGAGCTGTTTTTT. V is TRBV27 and J is TRBJ2-2; 9 bases are shared with TRBD1. From germline, CDR1 is MNHEY and CDR2 SMNVEV (reference sequence). The CDR3 consists of 16 residues. The V gene end was trimmed by 7 bases and the J gene end by 4 bases; junction bases not matched to a gene: 10.

In this sample, this clone turned up a few times. The V call is TRBV7-2, the J call TRBJ2-1; TRBD2 might be the D (5 bases). Trimming left V 4 bases short and J 5 bases short, with 27 bases between. The germline CDR1 and CDR2 sequences are SGHTA and FQGNSA. The CDR3 runs 19 residues. The CDR3 DNA sequence: TGTGCCAGCAGCTCCAAGTTAGGCCCCATAGCGTTTTCCGACAATGAGCAGTTCTTC. It codes for CASSSKLGPIAFSDNEQFF.